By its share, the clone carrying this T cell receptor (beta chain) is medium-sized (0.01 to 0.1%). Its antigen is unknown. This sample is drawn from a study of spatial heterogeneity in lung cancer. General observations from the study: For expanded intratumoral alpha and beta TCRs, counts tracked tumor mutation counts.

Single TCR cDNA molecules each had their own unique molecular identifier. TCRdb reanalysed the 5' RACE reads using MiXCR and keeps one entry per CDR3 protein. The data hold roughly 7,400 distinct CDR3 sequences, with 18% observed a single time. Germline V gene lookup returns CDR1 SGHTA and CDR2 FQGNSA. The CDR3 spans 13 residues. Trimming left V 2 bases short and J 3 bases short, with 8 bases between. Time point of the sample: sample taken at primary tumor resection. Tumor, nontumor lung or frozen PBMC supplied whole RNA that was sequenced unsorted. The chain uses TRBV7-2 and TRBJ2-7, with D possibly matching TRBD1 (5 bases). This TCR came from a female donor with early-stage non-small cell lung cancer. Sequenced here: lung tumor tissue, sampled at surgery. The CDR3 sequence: CASSLSGRYEQYF. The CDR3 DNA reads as TGTGCCAGCAGCTTATCAGGGCGCTACGAGCAGTACTTC.